This T cell receptor (beta chain) was recovered during a study of T-cell reconstitution after alpha-beta-depleted transplantation in children. CDR3 length: 13 amino acids. Germline lookup yields CDR1 SGHTA and CDR2 FQGNSA. TCRbeta library construction was performed incorporating unique molecular identifiers. Each CDR3 protein is one row after TCRdb ran MiXCR on the PCR reads. Of 70,000 to 95,000 distinct CDR3 sequences in the sample, roughly an eighth were seen once. This clonotype occurred many times. Sequence at one end of the junction differs from germline and may be a read error. V and J are TRBV7-2 and TRBJ1-4; D is unresolved. This receptor was taken from a human donor who donated a stem cell graft to a child with inherited bone marrow failure. Sequenced material: PBMCs from the stem cell graft donor, taken from the stem cell graft. This chain's CDR3 is CASSLALTGPWDF. CDR3 sequence (DNA): TGTGCCAGCAGCTTAGCGCTAACCGGGCCCTGGGATTTT.